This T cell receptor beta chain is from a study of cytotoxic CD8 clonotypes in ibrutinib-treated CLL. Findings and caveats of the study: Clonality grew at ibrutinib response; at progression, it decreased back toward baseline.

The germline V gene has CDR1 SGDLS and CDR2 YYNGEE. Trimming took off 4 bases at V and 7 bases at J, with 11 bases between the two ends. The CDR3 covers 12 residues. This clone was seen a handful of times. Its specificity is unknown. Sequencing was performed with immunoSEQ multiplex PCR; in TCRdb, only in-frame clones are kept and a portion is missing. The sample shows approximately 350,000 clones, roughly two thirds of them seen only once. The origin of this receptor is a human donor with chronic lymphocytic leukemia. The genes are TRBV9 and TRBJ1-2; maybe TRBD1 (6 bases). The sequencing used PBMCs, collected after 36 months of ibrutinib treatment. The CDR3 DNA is TGTGCCAGCAGCAAACAGGGAGGTGGCTACACCTTC. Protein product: CASSKQGGGYTF.